This T cell receptor beta chain originates from a study of T cell clones after liver transplantation. Study-wide background: Samples came pre-transplant, pre-randomization before withdrawal, and post-randomization after withdrawal ended.

The CDR3 runs to 15 residues. The germline V gene has CDR1 LNHDA and CDR2 SQIVND (reference sequence). V was trimmed by 5 bases and J by 1 base, leaving 13 bases between them. About this clone itself: What it binds is not known.

Notes on the study in general: In 5 of 8 subjects, circulating graft-donor-reactive CD4 TCRbeta sequences fell significantly after transplant. Small, mixed patient groups and varying post-transplant times limit these conclusions.

Using immunoSEQ multiplex PCR, the repertoire was profiled, and TCRdb retains in-frame clones only, with some absent. The top ten hold around 0.94% of the sample, which has roughly 97,000 clones, 75% to 85% seen once. This sequence was found in a human donor who received a liver transplant. Sequencing used CD4+ T cells from blood, obtained before liver transplant. This sequence joins TRBV19 and TRBJ2-3; D perhaps matches TRBD1 (6 bases). The CDR3 region has the DNA TGTGCCAGTAGTGACCCGGGACAAGGCACAGATACGCAGTATTTT. Translating gives CASSDPGQGTDTQYF.